This T cell receptor beta chain stems from a study of glioma-infiltrating T cells after dendritic cell vaccination. Study overall: At biweekly intervals, patients got three intradermal dendritic cell vaccine injections. Overall study findings and caveats: Longer survival after dendritic cell vaccination followed higher pretreatment TIL content.

In the case of this clone: Its antigen is unknown.

With 1 base removed from V and 4 bases from J, the gap between germline ends came to 11 bases. Germline V CDR1 and CDR2: MGHRA, YSYEKL. The length of the CDR3 is 15 residues. Fresh-frozen tumor tissue and more than two years of survival data were available for all. PBMC were collected before vaccination, two weeks after the third vaccination, and at progression. Repertoires were generated with immunoSEQ multiplex PCR, while TCRdb's copy carries only in-frame clones and drops some. The sample has 60,000 to 70,000 clones; 82% are singletons. V usage is TRBV4-1 and J usage is TRBJ2-1; a weak D match, TRBD2 (6 bases). The input for sequencing was blood, taken before dendritic cell vaccination. The sequence was collected from a human donor with glioblastoma. The CDR3 region is CASSQAGVQYNEQFF. The CDR3 DNA reads as TGCGCCAGCAGCCAAGCGGGGGTACAATACAATGAGCAGTTCTTC.